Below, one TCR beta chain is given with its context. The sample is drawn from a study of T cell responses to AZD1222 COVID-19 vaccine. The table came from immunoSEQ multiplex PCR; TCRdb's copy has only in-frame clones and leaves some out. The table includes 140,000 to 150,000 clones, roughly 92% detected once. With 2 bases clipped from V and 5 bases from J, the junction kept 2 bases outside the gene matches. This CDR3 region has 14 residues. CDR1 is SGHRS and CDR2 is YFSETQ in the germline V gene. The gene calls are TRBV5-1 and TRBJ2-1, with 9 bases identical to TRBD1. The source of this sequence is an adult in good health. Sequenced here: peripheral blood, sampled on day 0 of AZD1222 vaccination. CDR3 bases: TGCGCCAGCAGCTTAGGACAGGGGAACAATGAGCAGTTCTTC. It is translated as CASSLGQGNNEQFF.